This TCR beta chain came from a study of shared clonotypes between healthy human individuals. CDR1 and CDR2 (germline): SGHNT, YYREEE (reference sequence). Trimming pared 4 bases from V and 4 bases from J, leaving 14 bases between. The CDR3 spans 15 residues. Produced via immunoSEQ multiplex PCR; TCRdb's table is partial and in-frame only. The sample has around 450,000 clones, about 85% seen once. The chain combines TRBV5-4 with TRBJ2-2; possibly TRBD2 for D (6 bases). Sequencing input: PBMCs. This receptor was identified in a woman in her thirties or forties in good health. Some clones in this sample may be carry-over from other donors' samples. CDR3 in amino acids: CASSPERARTGELFF. The CDR3 region has the DNA TGTGCCAGCAGCCCCGAGCGGGCGCGCACCGGGGAGCTGTTTTTT.